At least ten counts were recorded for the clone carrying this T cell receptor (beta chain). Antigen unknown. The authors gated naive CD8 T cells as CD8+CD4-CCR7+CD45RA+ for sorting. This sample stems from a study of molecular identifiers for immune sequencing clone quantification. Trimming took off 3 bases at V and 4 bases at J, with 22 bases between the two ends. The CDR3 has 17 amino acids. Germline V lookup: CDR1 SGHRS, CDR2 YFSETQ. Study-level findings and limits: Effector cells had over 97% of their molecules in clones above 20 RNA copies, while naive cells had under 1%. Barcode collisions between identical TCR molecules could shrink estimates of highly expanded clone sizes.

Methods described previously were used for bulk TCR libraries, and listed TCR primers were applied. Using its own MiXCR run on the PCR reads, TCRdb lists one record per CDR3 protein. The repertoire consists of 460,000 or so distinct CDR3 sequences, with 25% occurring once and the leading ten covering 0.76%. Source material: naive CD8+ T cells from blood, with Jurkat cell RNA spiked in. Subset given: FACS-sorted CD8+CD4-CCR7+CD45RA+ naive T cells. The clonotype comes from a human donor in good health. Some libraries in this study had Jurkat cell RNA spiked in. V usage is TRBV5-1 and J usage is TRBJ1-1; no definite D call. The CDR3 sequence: CASSSDPPDWTVTEAFF. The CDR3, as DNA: TGCGCCAGCAGCTCGGATCCCCCTGATTGGACTGTCACTGAAGCTTTCTTT.